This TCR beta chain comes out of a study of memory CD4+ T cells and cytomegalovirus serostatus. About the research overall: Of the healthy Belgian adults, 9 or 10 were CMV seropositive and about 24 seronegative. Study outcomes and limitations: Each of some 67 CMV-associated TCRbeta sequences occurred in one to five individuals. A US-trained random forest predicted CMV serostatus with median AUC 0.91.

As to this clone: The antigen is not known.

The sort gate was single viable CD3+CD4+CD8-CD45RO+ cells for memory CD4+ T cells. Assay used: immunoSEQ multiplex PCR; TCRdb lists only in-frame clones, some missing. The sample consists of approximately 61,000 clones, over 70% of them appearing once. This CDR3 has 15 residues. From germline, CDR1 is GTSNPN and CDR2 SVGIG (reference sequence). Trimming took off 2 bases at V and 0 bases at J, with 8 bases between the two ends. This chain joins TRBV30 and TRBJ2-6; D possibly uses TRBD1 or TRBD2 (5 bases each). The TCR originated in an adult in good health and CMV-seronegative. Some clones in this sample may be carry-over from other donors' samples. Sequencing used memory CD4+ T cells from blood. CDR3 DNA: TGTGCCTGGAGTAAGAGGGGCTCTGGGGCCAACGTCCTGACTTTC. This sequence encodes CAWSKRGSGANVLTF.